There are a few counts of the clone carrying this TCR beta chain. The antigen remains unidentified. CDR3 length: 18 residues. V was pared by 2 bases and J by 0 bases, with 11 bases of the junction left unmatched. Germline values: CDR1 MNHEY, CDR2 SMNVEV (reference sequence). Scientists made TCR beta libraries using quantitative 5'-RACE with molecular barcodes. TCRdb re-analysed the 5' RACE reads in MiXCR, keeping a single row per CDR3 protein. The data show a few hundred thousand distinct CDR3 sequences, 15% to 20% seen once. The entry originates in a study of CD8 T cells in ankylosing spondylitis. Study outcomes and limitations: A TCR beta motif made of fewer than ten highly homologous variants seemed typical of ankylosing spondylitis blood.

This TCR was recovered from a male donor with ankylosing spondylitis or in good health (not recorded which). The chain recombines TRBV27 with TRBJ2-3; 7 bases map to TRBD1. Sequencing was done on a sample of blood, either unsorted or a sorted T cell fraction (not recorded which). The DNA of the CDR3 is TGTGCCAGCAGTTTACGGGGTCTCGGGGACAGCAGCACAGATACGCAGTATTTT. This encodes CASSLRGLGDSSTDTQYF.